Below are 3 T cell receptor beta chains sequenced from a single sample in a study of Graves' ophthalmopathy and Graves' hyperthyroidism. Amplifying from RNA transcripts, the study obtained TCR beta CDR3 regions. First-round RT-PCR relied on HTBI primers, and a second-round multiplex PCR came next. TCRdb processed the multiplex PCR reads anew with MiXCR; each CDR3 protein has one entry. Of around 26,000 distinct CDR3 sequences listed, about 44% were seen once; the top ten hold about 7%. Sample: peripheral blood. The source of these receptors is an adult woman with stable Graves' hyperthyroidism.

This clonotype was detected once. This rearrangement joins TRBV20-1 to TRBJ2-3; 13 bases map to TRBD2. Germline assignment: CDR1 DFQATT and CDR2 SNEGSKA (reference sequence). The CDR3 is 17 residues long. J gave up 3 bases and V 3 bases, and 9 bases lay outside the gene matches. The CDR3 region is CSASEDRTSGRTDTQYF. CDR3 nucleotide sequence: TGCAGTGCTAGTGAGGACCGGACTAGCGGGAGAACAGATACGCAGTATTTT.

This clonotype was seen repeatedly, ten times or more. CDR3 bases: TGTGCCAGCAGTGATAGTGGGGGGCGGGAGACCCAGTACTTC. Translated: CASSDSGGRETQYF. This chain connects TRBV12-3 or TRBV12-4 to TRBJ2-5; either TRBD1 or TRBD2 may supply D (6 bases each). This CDR3 spans 14 amino acids. The V and J ends lost 5 bases and 5 bases respectively, with 15 bases between them.

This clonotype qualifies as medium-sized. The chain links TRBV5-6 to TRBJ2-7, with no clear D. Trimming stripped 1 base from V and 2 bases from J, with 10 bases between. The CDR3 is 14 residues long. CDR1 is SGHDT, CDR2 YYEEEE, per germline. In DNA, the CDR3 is TGTGCCAGCAGCTTGTACGCCAGGCCCTACGAGCAGTACTTC. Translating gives CASSLYARPYEQYF.